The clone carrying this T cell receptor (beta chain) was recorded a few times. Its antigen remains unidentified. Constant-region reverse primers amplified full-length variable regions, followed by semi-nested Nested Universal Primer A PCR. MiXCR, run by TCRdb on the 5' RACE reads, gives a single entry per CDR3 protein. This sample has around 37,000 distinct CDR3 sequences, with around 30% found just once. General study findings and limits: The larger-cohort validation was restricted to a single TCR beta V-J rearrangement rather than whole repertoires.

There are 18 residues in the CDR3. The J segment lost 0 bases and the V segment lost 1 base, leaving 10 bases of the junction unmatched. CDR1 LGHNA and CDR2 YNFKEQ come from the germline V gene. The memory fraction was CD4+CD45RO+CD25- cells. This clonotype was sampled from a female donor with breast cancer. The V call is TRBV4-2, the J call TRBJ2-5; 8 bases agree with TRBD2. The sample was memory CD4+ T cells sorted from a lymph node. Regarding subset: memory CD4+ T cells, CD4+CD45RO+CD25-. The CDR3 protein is CASSQAAGGGLDQETQYF. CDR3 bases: TGTGCCAGCAGCCAAGCTGCGGGGGGTGGTCTGGACCAAGAGACCCAGTACTTC.